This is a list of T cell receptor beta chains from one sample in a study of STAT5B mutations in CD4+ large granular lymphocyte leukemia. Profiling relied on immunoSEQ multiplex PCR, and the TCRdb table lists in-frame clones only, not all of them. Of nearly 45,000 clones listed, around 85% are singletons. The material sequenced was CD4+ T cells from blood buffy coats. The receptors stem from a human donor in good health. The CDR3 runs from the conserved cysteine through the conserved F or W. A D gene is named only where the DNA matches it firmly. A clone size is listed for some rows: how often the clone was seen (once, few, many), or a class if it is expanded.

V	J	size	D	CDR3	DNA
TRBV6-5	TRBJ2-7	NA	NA	CASRRLGGALEQYF	TGTGCCAGCAGAAGACTAGGTGGGGCGCTCGAGCAGTACTTC
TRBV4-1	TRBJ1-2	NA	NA	CASSQPLPGGGYTF	TGCGCCAGCAGCCAACCGCTGCCGGGGGGCGGCTACACCTTC
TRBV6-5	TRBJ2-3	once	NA	CASSHADTQYF	TGTGCCAGCAGCCACGCGGATACGCAGTATTTT
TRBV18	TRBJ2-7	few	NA	CASSPPGGDRYEQYF	TGTGCCAGCTCACCACCGGGAGGAGATCGCTACGAGCAGTACTTC
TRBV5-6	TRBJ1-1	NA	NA	CASSLRVQRRPEAFF	TGTGCCAGCAGCTTAAGGGTCCAGAGAAGGCCTGAAGCTTTCTTT
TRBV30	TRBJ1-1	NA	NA	CAWSVHQTEAFF	TGTGCCTGGAGTGTACACCAAACTGAAGCTTTCTTT
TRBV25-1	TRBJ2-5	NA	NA	CASAFWETQYF	TGTGCCAGCGCTTTTTGGGAGACCCAGTACTTC
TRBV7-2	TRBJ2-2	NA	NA	CASSLALAGELFF	TGTGCCAGCAGCTTAGCCCTAGCCGGGGAGCTGTTTTTT
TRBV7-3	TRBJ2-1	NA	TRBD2	CASSLGTSGAGNEQFF	TGTGCCAGCAGCTTAGGAACTAGCGGGGCCGGGAATGAGCAGTTCTTC
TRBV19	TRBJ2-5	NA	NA	CASSTSGKTQYF	TGTGCCAGTAGTACCAGTGGAAAGACCCAGTACTTC
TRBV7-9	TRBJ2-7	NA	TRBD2	CASSFGPSGAYEQYF	TGTGCCAGCAGCTTCGGGCCTAGCGGGGCCTACGAGCAGTACTTC
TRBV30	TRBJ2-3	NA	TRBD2	CAWSLAGRTDTQYF	TGTGCCTGGAGTTTAGCGGGAAGGACAGATACGCAGTATTTT
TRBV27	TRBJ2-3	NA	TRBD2	CASTLRGSDTQYF	TGTGCCAGCACGTTGCGGGGGTCAGATACGCAGTATTTT
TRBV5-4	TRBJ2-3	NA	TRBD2	CASSERLAGFTDTQYF	TGTGCCAGCAGCGAGCGACTAGCGGGTTTCACAGATACGCAGTATTTT
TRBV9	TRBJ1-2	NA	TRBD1	CASKRYQTGDYTF	TGTGCCAGCAAGAGGTATCAAACAGGGGACTACACCTTC
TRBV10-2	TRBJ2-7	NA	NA	CASSEREYEQYF	TGCGCCAGCAGTGAGCGGGAGTATGAGCAGTACTTC
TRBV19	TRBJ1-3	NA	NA	CASSIEGRRNSGNTIYF	TGTGCCAGTAGTATTGAGGGACGGCGTAACTCTGGAAACACCATATATTTT
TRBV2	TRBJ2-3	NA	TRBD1	CASSEALPGQGGTDTQYF	TGTGCCAGCAGTGAAGCGCTTCCAGGACAGGGCGGCACAGATACGCAGTATTTT
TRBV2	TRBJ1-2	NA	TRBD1	CASGGQGLTYGYTF	TGTGCCAGCGGTGGACAGGGATTAACCTATGGCTACACCTTC
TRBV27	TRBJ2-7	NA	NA	CASSLSPSRIYEQYF	TGTGCCAGCAGTTTATCGCCTAGTCGCATCTACGAGCAGTACTTC
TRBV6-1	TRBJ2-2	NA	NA	CASRQHNTGELFF	TGTGCCAGTCGACAGCATAACACCGGGGAGCTGTTTTTT
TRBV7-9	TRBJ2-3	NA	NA	CASSLKGAGARDTQYF	TGTGCCAGCAGCTTAAAGGGGGCGGGAGCACGAGATACGCAGTATTTT
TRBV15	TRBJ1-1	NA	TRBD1	CATSRGQGDTEAFF	TGTGCCACCAGCAGGGGACAGGGAGACACTGAAGCTTTCTTT
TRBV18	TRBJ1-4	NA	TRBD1	CASSSPGQGGEKLFF	TGTGCCAGCTCATCACCGGGACAGGGAGGTGAAAAACTGTTTTTT
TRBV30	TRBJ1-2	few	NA	CAWSYGEGYGYTF	TGTGCCTGGAGTTACGGTGAAGGCTATGGCTACACCTTC
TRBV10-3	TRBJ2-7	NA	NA	CAISVGSEQYF	TGTGCCATCAGTGTAGGATCCGAGCAGTACTTC
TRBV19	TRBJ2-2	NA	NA	CASSMGLSNTGELFF	TGTGCCAGTAGTATGGGACTCTCGAACACCGGGGAGCTGTTTTTT
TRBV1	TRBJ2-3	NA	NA	CTVFDTQYF	TGCACCGTATTCGATACGCAGTATTTT
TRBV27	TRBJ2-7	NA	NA	CASSRWAGTSYEQYF	TGTGCCAGCAGTAGATGGGCGGGGACCAGCTACGAGCAGTACTTC
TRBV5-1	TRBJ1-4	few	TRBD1	CASSLAGQSNEKLFF	TGCGCCAGCAGCTTGGCGGGACAGTCAAATGAAAAACTGTTTTTT
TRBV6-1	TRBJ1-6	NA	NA	CASSSGPYNSPLHF	TGTGCCAGCAGTTCGGGACCGTATAATTCACCCCTCCACTTT
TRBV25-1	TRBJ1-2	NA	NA	CASSEGGRTLRYGYTF	TGTGCCAGCAGTGAAGGGGGAAGGACCCTGCGCTATGGCTACACCTTC
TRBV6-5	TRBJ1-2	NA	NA	CASRTYAGRHGYTF	TGTGCCAGCAGGACTTATGCAGGGCGGCATGGCTACACCTTC
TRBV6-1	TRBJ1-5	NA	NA	CASSEQGRRRNQPQHF	TGTGCCAGCAGTGAGCAAGGGAGACGCCGGAATCAGCCCCAGCATTTT
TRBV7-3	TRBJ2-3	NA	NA	CASSFVGVADTQYF	TGTGCCAGCAGCTTCGTGGGAGTCGCAGATACGCAGTATTTT
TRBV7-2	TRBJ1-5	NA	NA	CASSPGTNQPQHF	TGTGCCAGCAGCCCAGGAACCAATCAGCCCCAGCATTTT
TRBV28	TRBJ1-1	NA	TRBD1	CASRPGQGARTEAFF	TGTGCCAGCAGGCCGGGACAGGGGGCTCGAACTGAAGCTTTCTTT
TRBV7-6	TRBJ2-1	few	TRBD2	CASSLGTSGVGSNEQFF	TGTGCCAGCAGCTTAGGGACTAGCGGAGTGGGGAGCAATGAGCAGTTCTTC
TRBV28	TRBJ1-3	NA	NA	CASSSTVTGNTIYF	TGTGCCAGCAGTTCGACAGTCACTGGAAACACCATATATTTT
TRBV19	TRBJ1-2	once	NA	CASSIVGARYGYTF	TGTGCCAGTAGTATTGTCGGGGCACGCTATGGCTACACCTTC
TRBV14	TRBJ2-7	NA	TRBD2	CASSQVRTSGKRVLYEQYF	TGTGCCAGCAGCCAAGTCCGGACTAGCGGGAAACGAGTGTTATACGAGCAGTACTTC
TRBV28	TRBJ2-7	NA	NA	CASSFISYEQYF	TGTGCCAGCAGTTTCATATCCTACGAGCAGTACTTC
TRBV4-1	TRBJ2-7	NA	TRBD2	CASSQDVVLGTSSYEQYF	TGCGCCAGCAGCCAAGACGTCGTACTCGGGACTAGCTCCTACGAGCAGTACTTC
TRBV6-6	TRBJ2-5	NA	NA	CASSYSGGQETQYF	TGTGCCAGCAGTTACTCAGGCGGCCAAGAGACCCAGTACTTC
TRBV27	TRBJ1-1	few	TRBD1	CASIAQGTEAFF	TGTGCCAGCATCGCACAGGGGACTGAAGCTTTCTTT
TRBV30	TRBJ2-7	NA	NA	CAWSATLYEQYF	TGTGCCTGGAGTGCCACTCTCTACGAGCAGTACTTC
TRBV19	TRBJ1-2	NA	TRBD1	CASSNRGPIYGYTF	TGTGCCAGTAGTAACAGGGGGCCAATCTATGGCTACACCTTC
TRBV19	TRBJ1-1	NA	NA	CASSIVNSVMNTEAFF	TGTGCCAGTAGTATAGTCAACAGCGTCATGAACACTGAAGCTTTCTTT
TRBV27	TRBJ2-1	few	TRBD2	CASSLRSGRASGNEQFF	TGTGCCAGCAGTTTGAGAAGCGGGAGGGCCTCCGGAAATGAGCAGTTCTTC
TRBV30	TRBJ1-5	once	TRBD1	CAWSLGQGNQPQHF	TGTGCCTGGAGTCTTGGACAGGGGAATCAGCCCCAGCATTTT
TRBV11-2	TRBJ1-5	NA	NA	CASSPGLNQPQHF	TGTGCCAGCAGCCCGGGGTTAAATCAGCCCCAGCATTTT
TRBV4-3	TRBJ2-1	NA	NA	CASSPGTHWDEQFF	TGCGCCAGCAGCCCCGGGACTCACTGGGATGAGCAGTTCTTC
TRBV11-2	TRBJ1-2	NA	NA	CASSNRGIGGYTF	TGTGCCAGCAGTAATCGGGGGATTGGAGGCTACACCTTC
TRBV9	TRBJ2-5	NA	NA	CASSVSLRGETQYF	TGTGCCAGCAGCGTATCCCTTCGGGGGGAGACCCAGTACTTC
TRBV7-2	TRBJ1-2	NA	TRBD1	CASSLGRGQGLGYTF	TGTGCCAGCAGCTTAGGAAGGGGACAGGGGCTTGGCTACACCTTC
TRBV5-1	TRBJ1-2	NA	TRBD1	CASSLEGARGYTF	TGCGCCAGCAGCTTGGAGGGGGCCCGTGGCTACACCTTC
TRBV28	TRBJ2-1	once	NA	CASSPPGSRYEQFF	TGTGCCAGCAGTCCTCCGGGATCTCGGTATGAGCAGTTCTTC
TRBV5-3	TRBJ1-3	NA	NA	CARSLAPYSGNTIYF	TGTGCCAGAAGCTTGGCACCGTACTCTGGAAACACCATATATTTT
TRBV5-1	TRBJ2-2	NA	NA	CASSLVTGTNTGELFF	TGCGCCAGCAGCTTGGTCACCGGAACGAACACCGGGGAGCTGTTTTTT
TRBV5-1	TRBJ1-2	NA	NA	CASSLGDGKGIYTF	TGCGCCAGCAGCTTGGGAGACGGAAAAGGGATCTACACCTTC